These T cell receptor beta chains were read from a single sample in a study of blood T cells in healthy people across ages. TCRdb redid the calling of the 5' RACE reads with MiXCR, one entry per CDR3 protein. The data contain some 1.5 million distinct CDR3 sequences, over 25% of them singletons. The source material was blood. Receptors originate from a woman aged 30 to 39 in good health. Each CDR3 is given with its conserved first and last residue. The order of the fields is V gene, clone size, D gene, J gene, CDR3 protein, CDR3 DNA. A D gene is named only where the DNA matches it firmly. For some rows the clone size is stated as once, few or many, or as a class when expanded; others skip it.

>TRBV18|.|.|TRBJ2-3
CASSRSRDSDTQYF
TGTGCCAGCTCACGGTCCCGGGACTCAGATACGCAGTATTTT
>TRBV2|many|.|TRBJ2-4
CASRKKNIQYF
TGTGCCAGCAGGAAAAAAAACATTCAGTACTTC
>TRBV7-2|.|TRBD1|TRBJ2-3
CASSLNRGQTGTQYF
TGTGCCAGCAGCTTGAACAGGGGGCAAACAGGTACGCAGTATTTT
>TRBV6-6|.|.|TRBJ2-1
CTSSYVVTDLSEQFF
TGTACCAGCAGTTACGTAGTTACCGATTTATCTGAGCAGTTCTTC
>TRBV5-5|many|TRBD1|TRBJ1-2
CASNQGASYGYTF
TGTGCCAGCAACCAGGGGGCGAGCTATGGCTACACCTTC
>TRBV9|.|TRBD2|TRBJ2-7
CASSVGREGPYEQYF
TGTGCCAGCAGCGTAGGGCGGGAGGGCCCCTACGAGCAGTACTTC
>TRBV4-3|few|.|TRBJ1-5
CASSQVLGGDQPQHF
TGCGCCAGCAGCCAGGTCCTGGGGGGCGATCAGCCCCAGCATTTT
>TRBV15|many|.|TRBJ2-7
CATSREPSGYEQYF
TGTGCCACCAGCAGAGAACCGTCTGGGTACGAGCAGTACTTC
>TRBV29-1|few|.|TRBJ1-1
CSAFTRVGTEAFF
TGCAGCGCATTCACCCGGGTAGGGACTGAAGCTTTCTTT
>TRBV27|few|TRBD2|TRBJ2-1
CASSFTSGRTEQFF
TGTGCCAGCAGTTTCACTAGCGGGAGGACTGAGCAGTTCTTC
>TRBV20-1|few|.|TRBJ1-6
CSARDSERPNSPLHF
TGCAGTGCTAGAGATTCGGAAAGGCCAAATTCACCCCTCCACTTT
>TRBV29-1|.|TRBD2|TRBJ2-4
CSVDNSGVGPYNEQYF
TGCAGCGTTGACAATAGCGGGGTAGGTCCCTACAATGAGCAGTACTTC
>TRBV6-5|.|.|TRBJ1-6
CASSYDPGTPLHF
TGTGCCAGCAGTTACGATCCAGGGACACCCCTCCACTTT
>TRBV5-1|.|.|TRBJ1-5
CASSPEPRLQPQHF
TGCGCCAGCAGCCCAGAACCACGGCTACAGCCCCAGCATTTT
>TRBV11-2|few|.|TRBJ2-3
CASSLHVSTDTQYF
TGTGCCAGCAGCTTGCACGTTAGCACAGATACGCAGTATTTT
>TRBV12-3/TRBV12-4|.|.|TRBJ2-7
CASSLELPAIEQYF
TGTGCCAGCAGTTTAGAACTCCCCGCAATCGAGCAGTACTTC
>TRBV7-7|many|TRBD1|TRBJ2-5
CASSLNRGQETQYF
TGTGCCAGCAGCTTAAACAGGGGGCAAGAGACCCAGTACTTC
>TRBV28|.|.|TRBJ2-2
CASIPRGTPNTGELFF
TGTGCCAGCATCCCTAGGGGCACTCCGAACACCGGGGAGCTGTTTTTT
>TRBV25-1|.|.|TRBJ1-1
CASSEQGGNTEDFF
TGTGCCAGCAGTGAACAGGGCGGGAACACTGAAGATTTCTTT
>TRBV11-2|.|TRBD1|TRBJ1-1
CASSAGTASAEAFF
TGTGCCAGCAGCGCGGGGACAGCTTCCGCTGAAGCTTTCTTT
>TRBV7-8|.|.|TRBJ2-1
CASSLATWVLWRNEQFF
TGTGCCAGCAGCTTAGCGACCTGGGTTTTATGGCGCAATGAGCAGTTCTTC
>TRBV18|.|TRBD1|TRBJ2-1
CASSPPDRTSYNEQFF
TGTGCCAGCTCACCACCGGACAGGACCTCCTACAATGAGCAGTTCTTC
>TRBV11-2|many|.|TRBJ2-7
CASSLEITTYEQYF
TGTGCCAGCAGCTTAGAGATTACTACCTACGAGCAGTACTTC
>TRBV29-1|many|.|TRBJ2-7
CSARIGTSPYEQYF
TGCAGCGCCCGAATTGGGACATCACCCTACGAGCAGTACTTC
>TRBV6-5|few|.|TRBJ1-5
CASSSPGSSNQPQHF
TGTGCCAGTAGTTCCCCAGGAAGCTCGAATCAGCCCCAGCATTTT
>TRBV27|.|.|TRBJ2-3
CASSSLASKTTQYF
TGTGCCAGCAGTTCCCTGGCGAGCAAAACCACGCAGTATTTT
>TRBV14|many|.|TRBJ1-2
CASSRGRTYGYTF
TGCGCCAGCAGCAGGGGACGGACCTATGGCTACACCTTC
>TRBV5-1|.|.|TRBJ2-4
CASSLTNTIQYF
TGCGCCAGCAGCCTCACTAACACCATTCAGTACTTC
>TRBV7-9|few|TRBD1|TRBJ2-1
CASTGDRALETQFF
TGTGCCAGCACCGGGGACAGGGCCCTAGAGACCCAGTTCTTC
>TRBV28|.|.|TRBJ2-1
CASSLTFRPRGGEQFF
TGTGCCAGCAGTTTAACTTTTCGACCCCGCGGTGGTGAGCAGTTCTTC
>TRBV5-1|.|.|TRBJ2-1
CASSSALVGSYNEQFF
TGCGCCAGCAGCTCGGCACTAGTAGGGTCCTACAATGAGCAGTTCTTT
>TRBV20-1|few|TRBD1|TRBJ1-5
CSAKDRGYSNQPQHF
TGCAGTGCGAAAGACAGGGGATATAGCAATCAGCCCCAGCATTTT
>TRBV28|.|.|TRBJ1-2
CASSYRALSYTF
TGTGCCAGCAGTTACCGGGCCCTCAGCTACACCTTC
>TRBV5-5|few|.|TRBJ2-5
CASSPVRTAGLQETQYF
TGTGCCAGCAGCCCGGTCCGGACAGCGGGACTACAAGAGACCCAGTACTTC
>TRBV28|.|TRBD1|TRBJ2-6
CASSFRQGSSGANVLTF
TGTGCCAGCAGTTTTCGACAGGGAAGCTCTGGGGCCAACGTCCTGACTTTC
>TRBV6-6|.|.|TRBJ1-5
CASSYGAGTGQPQHF
TGTGCCAGCAGTTACGGGGCAGGGACCGGTCAGCCCCAGCATTTT
>TRBV6-5|few|.|TRBJ2-6
CTSSSLSGANVLTF
TGTACCAGCAGCTCACTATCTGGGGCCAACGTCCTGACTTTC
>TRBV6-5|few|.|TRBJ2-3
CASSYRSTGAGTSSTDTQYF
TGTGCCAGCAGTTATCGATCGACAGGAGCGGGAACTAGTAGCACAGATACGCAGTATTTT
>TRBV5-1|few|.|TRBJ1-1
CASSPSAGWEMEAFF
TGCGCCAGCAGCCCCTCGGCAGGTTGGGAGATGGAAGCTTTCTTT
>TRBV7-8|.|TRBD2|TRBJ2-5
CASSFSGTSMNEQYF
TGTGCCAGCAGTTTTTCCGGGACTAGCATGAATGAGCAGTACTTC
>TRBV20-1|.|.|TRBJ2-1
CSANSFGKSSYNEQFF
TGCAGTGCTAACTCTTTCGGGAAGAGCTCCTACAATGAGCAGTTCTTC
>TRBV29-1|.|TRBD1|TRBJ1-2
CSVERGQGNGYTF
TGCAGCGTTGAGAGGGGACAGGGGAATGGCTACACCTTC
>TRBV2|few|.|TRBJ2-7
CASSVLRAPSSYEQYF
TGTGCCAGCAGTGTTCTCCGGGCCCCCAGTTCCTACGAGCAGTACTTC
>TRBV24-1|.|.|TRBJ2-5
CATSRSGTAETQYF
TGTGCCACCAGTCGTTCCGGAACAGCAGAGACCCAGTACTTC
>TRBV5-1|few|.|TRBJ1-5
CASSLDSSASNQPQHF
TGCGCCAGCAGCTTGGACAGTTCAGCTAGCAATCAGCCCCAGCATTTT
>TRBV7-3|many|TRBD2|TRBJ2-1
CASSLTAGVVNEQFF
TGTGCCAGCAGCCTAACAGCGGGGGTAGTTAATGAGCAGTTCTTC
>TRBV5-6|.|.|TRBJ2-3
CASSLEDTRYF
TGTGCCAGCTCTCTGGAAGATACGCGGTATTTT
>TRBV15|many|TRBD1|TRBJ2-7
CATSRGTGSMYEQYF
TGTGCCACCAGCAGGGGGACAGGGAGTATGTACGAGCAGTACTTC
>TRBV7-2|many|.|TRBJ2-7
CASTLPPGSSYEQYF
TGTGCCAGCACCCTACCCCCAGGATCCTCCTACGAGCAGTACTTC
>TRBV5-1|few|.|TRBJ2-7
CASSLDDSLEQYF
TGCGCCAGCAGCTTGGACGACAGTCTCGAGCAGTACTTC
>TRBV2|few|TRBD2|TRBJ2-5
CASRRSGGHQETQYF
TGTGCCAGCAGACGTAGCGGGGGACACCAAGAGACCCAGTACTTC
>TRBV4-1|many|.|TRBJ2-1
CASSLTPIAEQFF
TGCGCCAGCAGCCTCACCCCAATAGCCGAGCAGTTCTTC